This T cell receptor (beta chain) came from a study of radiation and T cells in renal cell carcinoma. Sequenced by immunoSEQ multiplex PCR; TCRdb stores in-frame clones only, minus some. This table has under 150,000 clones, about 81% appearing once. Trimming took off 1 base at V and 0 bases at J, with 6 bases between the two ends. Looked up from germline, CDR1 is MNHNS and CDR2 is SASEGT. CDR3 length: 14 residues. For this clone: Its antigen is unidentified.

Specified time point: blood 2 weeks post-SBRT. Treatment indicated: 15 Gy SBRT to primary tumor, nephrectomy 4 weeks later. After SBRT, blood was collected at 2 and 4 weeks, plus baseline. The tumor was a clear cell renal cell carcinoma. General study points: In blood, top tumor clones expanded by 2 weeks, shrinking by 4.

Sample: blood, taken from a patient whose treatment included radiotherapy and nephrectomy. V is TRBV6-1 and J is TRBJ1-1; no definite D call. The TCR comes from a woman aged 55 to 70 with renal cell carcinoma. The chain's CDR3 is CASSEVAVNTEAFF. For the CDR3, the DNA is TGTGCCAGCAGTGAAGTAGCGGTGAACACTGAAGCTTTCTTT.